These T cell receptor beta chains were read from a single sample in a study of T cells expressing NK-cell markers. TCRdb re-analyzed the 5' RACE reads; it lists each CDR3 protein once, without DNA. The sample table includes about 300,000 distinct CDR3 sequences. Sequenced input: blood T cells: a sorted CD56 or NKG2C T cell subset, CD4+ or CD8+ T cells, or bulk PBMC T cells (not recorded which). All receptors come from a woman between 18 and 70 years old in good health. CDR3s include the opening cysteine and the closing phenylalanine or tryptophan.

CDR3aa | j_gene | v_gene
CASSGSGRAPYNEQFF | TRBJ2-1 | TRBV4-2
CASSFDSYGYTF | TRBJ1-2 | TRBV12-3/TRBV12-4
CASSLRGNTYGYTF | TRBJ1-2 | TRBV7-2
CASSLGAGNREQYF | TRBJ2-7 | TRBV7-2
CAIGPDRDQPQHF | TRBJ1-5 | TRBV10-3
CSARVGTDEQFF | TRBJ2-1 | TRBV20-1
CASSVAGKNTEAFF | TRBJ1-1 | TRBV9
CASSFGSGEQYF | TRBJ2-7 | TRBV12-3/TRBV12-4
CSARKSGTSTDTQYF | TRBJ2-3 | TRBV20-1
CASSVSAGANTGELFF | TRBJ2-2 | TRBV7-6
CASNSGLLSGGYTF | TRBJ1-2 | TRBV6-5
CASSHGRYYGYTF | TRBJ1-2 | TRBV3-1
CSASGTANEKLFF | TRBJ1-4 | TRBV20-1
CASSSTTSGSYEQYF | TRBJ2-7 | TRBV28
CASSLALGTEAFF | TRBJ1-1 | TRBV7-9
CASRRTGANEAFF | TRBJ1-1 | TRBV7-9
CASSLVFRKGGGELFF | TRBJ2-2 | TRBV11-2
CASSPFEGTDTQYF | TRBJ2-3 | TRBV4-3
CASSQTSSWDTIYF | TRBJ1-3 | TRBV4-3
CASSQKVARGTEAFF | TRBJ1-1 | TRBV4-3
CASRGQETQYF | TRBJ2-5 | TRBV28
CASSLGLSTDTQYF | TRBJ2-3 | TRBV7-3
CACRSDSRTDTQYF | TRBJ2-3 | TRBV7-9
CSANRGTHQFF | TRBJ2-1 | TRBV29-1
CASSLVPGLAGYSTDTQYF | TRBJ2-3 | TRBV5-4
CASSSGTVNTGELFF | TRBJ2-2 | TRBV5-1
CASSQERGQDEQYF | TRBJ2-7 | TRBV4-3
CSARDDPGQGALTNEKLFF | TRBJ1-4 | TRBV20-1
CASSALAPGWEYF | TRBJ2-3 | TRBV7-9
CASGDRASEQYF | TRBJ2-7 | TRBV5-1
CSVERFVRAQNEQFF | TRBJ2-1 | TRBV29-1
CASSLASRAETQYF | TRBJ2-5 | TRBV7-8
CSAHRGQTEAFF | TRBJ1-1 | TRBV29-1
CASSTWTGGNGYTF | TRBJ1-2 | TRBV7-2
CASSPGQPPYEQYF | TRBJ2-7 | TRBV7-9
CSVEPPITQYF | TRBJ2-3 | TRBV29-1
CASSPPGRTDTQYF | TRBJ2-3 | TRBV6-1
CASSFSGVQETQYF | TRBJ2-5 | TRBV7-2
CTSREQGSNQPQHF | TRBJ1-5 | TRBV6-2/TRBV6-3
CASSPTGVEGTEAFF | TRBJ1-1 | TRBV18
CASSLQRERGTDTQYF | TRBJ2-3 | TRBV18
CASSRQGLSTNEKLFF | TRBJ1-4 | TRBV6-1
CATSVPTGNEQFF | TRBJ2-1 | TRBV24-1
CASSFAQRGTEAFF | TRBJ1-1 | TRBV5-1
CASSGYGGDTQYF | TRBJ2-3 | TRBV5-1
CSARGLAGGLSQYF | TRBJ2-3 | TRBV20-1
CASGLTGFTEQFF | TRBJ2-1 | TRBV12-5
CASSPRGNNEQFF | TRBJ2-1 | TRBV3-1
CSASAGSGSNQPQHF | TRBJ1-5 | TRBV20-1
CASSRTVDSYEQYF | TRBJ2-7 | TRBV28
CASTGGPGTEAFF | TRBJ1-1 | TRBV12-3/TRBV12-4
CASSLERGAYTDTQYF | TRBJ2-3 | TRBV7-8
CASSLIRGGYEQFF | TRBJ2-1 | TRBV7-3
CASSLEHGLTGELFF | TRBJ2-2 | TRBV5-1
CSAWGLAGHYSTDTQYF | TRBJ2-3 | TRBV20-1
CASSPRPQGNYGYTF | TRBJ1-2 | TRBV5-1